This T cell receptor (beta chain) was identified in a study of blood T cell repertoires in COVID-19. Whole-study context: Both acute and convalescent COVID-19 samples were obtained from the United States, Italy and Spain.

Assay used: immunoSEQ multiplex PCR; TCRdb lists only in-frame clones, some missing. The sample holds fewer than 150,000 clones, 84% seen once. The germline V and J ends were trimmed by 7 bases and 2 bases, with 14 bases remaining between them. There are 14 residues in the CDR3. Germline V gives CDR1 WNHNN, CDR2 SYGVQD (reference sequence). The receptor's source is an elderly woman in a cohort sampled during active or convalescent COVID-19. This chain joins TRBV10-1 and TRBJ2-5, with TRBD2 as a possible D gene (5 bases). Material for sequencing was peripheral blood. The CDR3 DNA reads TGCGCCAGCACCCGAGAGGGCTTTCAAGAGACCCAGTACTTC. Translation: CASTREGFQETQYF.